This T cell receptor beta chain was retrieved from a study of cytomegalovirus exposure and HLA in healthy donors. Findings and limits, study-wide: Later on, analysis showed that most CMV-associated TCR beta chains appeared to be HLA-restricted. At a 0.05 false discovery rate, a later analysis found some 18,000 TCR beta sequences to be associated with HLA alleles.

Per germline, CDR1 MGHRA and CDR2 YSYEKL. After removal of 2 bases from V and 2 bases from J, the junction contained 10 bases not matched to a gene. This CDR3 is built from 17 residues. On this clone: Antigen: not known.

It was with 60 Vbeta and 13 Jbeta primers that the PCR ran. The assay was immunoSEQ multiplex PCR, and TCRdb's table has in-frame clones only and misses some. Among 200,000 to 300,000 clones, 70% to 90% were seen once, and the ten largest hold around 0.23%. The specimen was PBMCs. The chain is built from TRBV4-1 and TRBJ2-5, with TRBD2 identical over 8 bases. The source is a girl aged 2 to 9 in good health and CMV-seronegative. CDR3 DNA sequence: TGCGCCAGCAGCCAACGTTCGAGCGGGACTAGACAAGAGACCCAGTACTTC. Protein: CASSQRSSGTRQETQYF.